The 30 T cell receptor beta chains presented below share a single source sample, sequenced in a study of T cell responses to AZD1222 COVID-19 vaccine. The table came from immunoSEQ multiplex PCR; TCRdb's copy has only in-frame clones and leaves some out. There are 70,000 to 75,000 clones in the sample; less than 85% occur only once, and roughly 50% lies in the top ten. The sequenced sample was peripheral blood, obtained 28 days after the second AZD1222 dose. These receptors were collected from an adult who received the AZD1222 COVID-19 vaccine.

The chain recombines TRBV3-1 (or the pseudogene TRBV3-2) with TRBJ2-5; D gene unclear. Deletions cut 1 base from V and 4 bases from J, with 10 bases between. The germline V gene encodes CDR1 LGHDT and CDR2 YNNKEL (reference sequence). The CDR3 covers 14 residues. The CDR3, as DNA: TGTGCCAGCAGCCAAGGGCCCAGAAGAGAGACCCAGTACTTC. Its translation: CASSQGPRRETQYF.

J is TRBJ1-1 and V is TRBV19; D is perhaps TRBD1 (5 bases). Germline V gives CDR1 LNHDA, CDR2 SQIVND (reference sequence). V shed 2 bases and J shed 6 bases, with 13 bases lying between them. The CDR3 runs 14 residues. The CDR3 reads CASSIMAGTAEAFF. CDR3 coding DNA: TGTGCCAGTAGTATAATGGCAGGGACCGCTGAAGCTTTCTTT.

This sequence joins TRBV30 and TRBJ2-2; no definite D call. V lost 3 bases and J lost 3, with 11 bases in between. This CDR3 spans 14 amino acids. Germline CDR1 reads GTSNPN; CDR2 reads SVGIG (reference sequence). The chain's CDR3 is CAWRGYAHTGELFF. The CDR3 nucleotides are TGTGCCTGGAGGGGGTACGCACACACCGGGGAGCTGTTTTTT.

This clone was observed a handful of times. The V and J genes are TRBV15 and TRBJ1-2; no definite D call. The germline V and J ends were trimmed by 4 bases and 4 bases, with 10 bases remaining between them. The CDR3 length is 13 residues. Germline V gene lookup returns CDR1 LNHNV and CDR2 YYDKDF (reference sequence). CDR3 DNA: TGTGCCACCAGCAATGACTTGAGCTATGGCTACACCTTC. Protein: CATSNDLSYGYTF.

The chain combines TRBV7-9 with TRBJ2-5; D is perhaps TRBD1 or TRBD2 (5 bases each). This CDR3 is 16 amino acids long. V was cut by 1 base and J by 0 bases, with 12 bases left in between. Germline CDR1 is SEHNR and CDR2 is FQNEAQ (reference sequence). CDR3 in DNA: TGTGCCAGCAGCTTAGTAACCGGGACGGACCAAGAGACCCAGTACTTC. This gives the protein CASSLVTGTDQETQYF.

The rearrangement uses TRBV7-2 and TRBJ2-7; D unresolved. This CDR3 spans 14 amino acids. Between the trimmed V and J ends, which lost 5 bases and 4 bases, there was a span of 15 bases. Germline-derived CDR1 and CDR2 are SGHTA and FQGNSA. The CDR3 region is CASSLGPPLYEQYF. CDR3 DNA sequence: TGTGCCAGCAGCCTAGGGCCCCCCTTGTACGAGCAGTACTTC. Full variable domain (rest looked up from reference TRBV7-2 and TRBJ2-7): GAGVSQSPSNKVTEKGKDVELRCDPISGHTALYWYRQSLGQGLEFLIYFQGNSAPDKSGLPSDRFSAERTGGSVSTLTIQRTQQEDSAVYLCASSLGPPLYEQYFGPGTRLTVT.

This chain uses TRBV19 with TRBJ2-2; D remains ambiguous. CDR3 length: 15 amino acids. Between the trimmed V and J ends, which lost 5 bases and 0 bases, there was a span of 10 bases. Looked up from germline, CDR1 is LNHDA and CDR2 is SQIVND (reference sequence). The CDR3 spells CASSSRRPNTGELFF. The CDR3 DNA sequence: TGTGCCAGTAGTTCTCGCAGGCCGAACACCGGGGAGCTGTTTTTT.

The rearrangement uses TRBV5-1 and TRBJ2-3, with D possibly TRBD1 on 5 matching bases. Germline V lookup: CDR1 SGHRS, CDR2 YFSETQ. The germline V and J ends were trimmed by 3 bases and 3 bases, with 17 bases remaining between them. The length of the CDR3 is 16 residues. The DNA of the CDR3 is TGCGCCAGCAGCTGGGGCGGTGCCCCCAATACAGATACGCAGTATTTT. Amino acid sequence: CASSWGGAPNTDTQYF.

V is TRBV3-1 (or the pseudogene TRBV3-2) and J is TRBJ1-2; 7 nucleotides agree with TRBD1. V gave up 1 base and J gave up 8 bases; unmatched junction bases: 7. Germline V gives CDR1 LGHDT, CDR2 YNNKEL (reference sequence). The CDR3 has 14 residues. CDR3 sequence: CASSQADRAAGYTF. CDR3 sequence (DNA): TGTGCCAGCAGCCAAGCCGACAGGGCCGCCGGCTACACCTTC.

The table lists this clone with a few counts. V and J are TRBV10-3 and TRBJ2-7; 8 bases fit TRBD1. V shed 6 bases, J shed 2 bases, and the junction held 6 bases outside the gene matches. There are 14 residues in the CDR3. The germline gives CDR1 ENHRY, CDR2 SYGVKD. Written as DNA, the CDR3 is TGTGCCATCAGCGACAGGGGAAATACCTACGAGCAGTACTTC. It translates to CAISDRGNTYEQYF.

This rearrangement joins TRBV10-2 to TRBJ2-1; tentatively, D is TRBD2 (6 bases). Germline CDR1 reads WSHSY; CDR2 reads SAAADI. Trimming shortened V by 4 bases and J by 8 bases, and 15 bases separated the two germline ends. There are 14 residues in the CDR3. The CDR3 DNA is TGCGCCAGCAGTGGACTAGGTGTGGAATATGAGCAGTTCTTC. It specifies CASSGLGVEYEQFF.

The chain uses TRBV7-2 and TRBJ2-1; D not certain. Germline assignment: CDR1 SGHTA and CDR2 FQGNSA. The CDR3 is 14 residues long. Trimming left V 0 bases short and J 9 bases short, with 12 bases between. CDR3 sequence (DNA): TGTGCCAGCAGCTTAGCTTACGGGTGGAGTGAGCAGTTCTTC. The encoded protein is CASSLAYGWSEQFF.

This chain connects TRBV7-9 to TRBJ1-4, with TRBD1 matching 11 bases. The CDR3 spans 16 residues. V was pared by 5 bases and J by 7 bases, with 9 bases of the junction left unmatched. Germline assignment: CDR1 SEHNR and CDR2 FQNEAQ (reference sequence). The CDR3 DNA sequence: TGTGCCAGCAGCACGGGACAGGGGGACATCGGTGAAAAACTGTTTTTT. It specifies CASSTGQGDIGEKLFF.

This chain joins TRBV7-9 and TRBJ2-1, with no clear D. Germline CDR1 SEHNR, CDR2 FQNEAQ (reference sequence). The CDR3 has 15 residues. V was shortened by 2 bases and J by 0 bases, with 8 bases between the two germline ends. The CDR3 sequence is CASSLHLSSYNEQFF. The CDR3 DNA sequence: TGTGCCAGCAGCTTACACCTTAGCTCCTACAATGAGCAGTTCTTC. Together with reference TRBV7-9 and TRBJ2-1, the CDR3 gives the full variable domain: DTGVSQNPRHKITKRGQNVTFRCDPISEHNRLYWYRQTLGQGPEFLTYFQNEAQLEKSRLLSDRFSAERPKGSFSTLEIQRTEQGDSAMYLCASSLHLSSYNEQFFGPGTRLTVL.

This clone appeared once. The chain uses TRBV6-5 and TRBJ2-5; D ambiguous. The V end lost 6 bases, the J end lost 0 bases, and 11 bases lay between the germline ends. The CDR3 contains 14 residues. Germline CDR1 is MNHEY and CDR2 is SVGAGI. The CDR3 loop is CASSYGQNQETQYF. Written as DNA, the CDR3 is TGTGCCAGCAGCTACGGGCAGAACCAAGAGACCCAGTACTTC.

This clone was seen a handful of times. J is TRBJ1-2 and V is TRBV3-1 (or the pseudogene TRBV3-2), with 7 bases fitting TRBD1. The CDR3 has 13 amino acids. V trimming: 3 bases; J trimming: 7 bases; junction bases outside the gene matches: 5. In germline, CDR1 is LGHDT, CDR2 YNNKEL (reference sequence). CDR3 sequence (DNA): TGTGCCAGCAGCCAGCAGGGGGGAGGTGGCTACACCTTC. This sequence encodes CASSQQGGGGYTF.

This clone was observed once. V is TRBV4-2 and J is TRBJ1-2, with 7 nucleotides matching TRBD1. Looked up from germline, CDR1 is LGHNA and CDR2 is YNFKEQ. The CDR3 has 15 residues. In nucleotides, the CDR3 is TGTGCTAGCGGGGCCCTAGGGGACAGATACTATGGCTACACCTTC. It encodes CASGALGDRYYGYTF.

The chain uses TRBV7-9 and TRBJ1-3; D not certain. The CDR3 has 14 residues. Germline loops: CDR1 SEHNR, CDR2 FQNEAQ (reference sequence). Trimming stripped 5 bases from V and 4 bases from J, with 12 bases between. The chain's CDR3 is CASSPTGPGNTIYF. In DNA form, the CDR3 reads TGTGCCAGCAGCCCGACCGGCCCCGGAAACACCATATATTTT.

The rearrangement uses TRBV28 and TRBJ2-1, with 8 bases matching TRBD1. In germline, CDR1 is MDHEN, CDR2 SYDVKM. The CDR3 consists of 16 residues. V shed 8 bases and J 4 bases; nucleotides not matched to a gene: 13. Here the CDR3 DNA reads TGTGCCAGCTATACGGAGGGGCAGGGGGCATACAATGAGCAGTTCTTC. Translated: CASYTEGQGAYNEQFF.

The V and J genes are TRBV7-3 and TRBJ1-2, with D perhaps TRBD1 (6 bases). The V gene lost 1 base and the J gene lost 6 bases, with 15 bases spanning the gap. Looked up from germline, CDR1 is SGHTA and CDR2 is FQGTGA. The CDR3 runs 15 residues. The CDR3 sequence: CASSLRNRDLDGYTF. The CDR3 coding sequence is TGTGCCAGCAGCTTAAGGAACAGGGATTTGGATGGCTACACCTTC.

This rearrangement joins TRBV12-3 or TRBV12-4 to TRBJ2-4, with D perhaps matching TRBD1 (5 bases). V lost 5 bases to trimming and J lost 4 bases, with 9 bases between them. This CDR3 spans 13 amino acids. Here the CDR3 reads CASSGASKNIQYF. CDR3 coding DNA: TGTGCCAGCAGTGGGGCATCAAAAAACATTCAGTACTTC.

This chain links TRBV19 with TRBJ1-2; D gene ambiguous. The germline V gene encodes CDR1 LNHDA and CDR2 SQIVND (reference sequence). The length of the CDR3 is 14 residues. With 5 bases removed from V and 1 base from J, the gap between germline ends came to 11 bases. CDR3 region: CASSVGRSNYGYTF. The DNA for the CDR3 is TGTGCCAGTAGTGTCGGACGGAGTAACTATGGCTACACCTTC.

V usage is TRBV4-2 and J usage is TRBJ2-7; the match to TRBD2 covers 7 bases. The CDR3 length is 17 residues. CDR1 is LGHNA, CDR2 YNFKEQ, per germline. V was clipped by 0 bases and J by 1 base; unmatched bases: 9. CDR3 nucleotide sequence: TGTGCCAGCAGCCAAGATCGAAGGACTAGAGTTTCCTACGAGCAGTACTTC. Its protein product is CASSQDRRTRVSYEQYF.

This sequence joins TRBV7-8 and TRBJ1-4; D is undetermined. Germline CDR1 is SGHVS and CDR2 is FQNEAQ. The CDR3 has 16 amino acids. V lost 1 base and J 0 bases, leaving 9 bases between the germline ends. The CDR3 protein is CASSLGEFATNEKLFF. The DNA of the CDR3 is TGTGCCAGCAGCTTAGGAGAATTCGCAACTAATGAAAAACTGTTTTTT.

The V gene is TRBV7-3, the J gene TRBJ2-5; D may be TRBD1 (6 bases). The CDR3 contains 15 residues. From germline, CDR1 is SGHTA and CDR2 FQGTGA. V lost 2 bases and J 5 bases, leaving 15 bases between the germline ends. Written as DNA, the CDR3 is TGTGCCAGCAGCTTAGGCGGACAGCCCTGGGAGACCCAGTACTTC. It yields the protein CASSLGGQPWETQYF.

The chain is built from TRBV28 and TRBJ2-7, with 7 bases lining up with TRBD1. CDR3 length: 13 amino acids. V gave up 4 bases and J gave up 2 bases; unmatched junction bases: 2. From germline, CDR1 is MDHEN and CDR2 SYDVKM. DNA for the CDR3: TGTGCCAGCAGTTCGGGACAGACCTACGAGCAGTACTTC. It is translated as CASSSGQTYEQYF.

This clone was detected only a few times. The rearrangement uses TRBV30 and TRBJ1-6; 9 bases agree with TRBD1. CDR1 and CDR2 (germline): GTSNPN, SVGIG (reference sequence). This CDR3 has 13 residues. The ends lost 0 bases at V and 10 bases at J; junction bases unmatched: 1. CDR3 sequence reads: CAWSVTGGSPLHF. The CDR3 bases are TGTGCCTGGAGTGTGACAGGGGGGTCACCCCTCCACTTT. The variable domain in full, with the rest retrieved from reference TRBV30 and TRBJ1-6, is SQTIHQWPATLVQPVGSPLSLECTVEGTSNPNLYWYRQAAGRGLQLLFYSVGIGQISSEVPQNLSASRPQDRQFILSSKKLLLSDSGFYLCAWSVTGGSPLHFGNGTRLTVT.

V gene TRBV24-1 combines with J gene TRBJ2-2; D not certain. Looked up from germline, CDR1 is KGHDR and CDR2 is SFDVKD. The CDR3 spans 13 residues. V lost 2 bases, J lost 5 bases, and 5 bases lay in between. CDR3 in amino acids: CATSDSGTGELFF. CDR3 coding DNA: TGTGCCACCAGTGATTCCGGAACCGGGGAGCTGTTTTTT.

The V and J genes are TRBV6-6 and TRBJ2-3; a possible D gene is TRBD1 (6 bases). This CDR3 contains 14 residues. Trimming took off 6 bases at V and 4 bases at J, with 14 bases between the two ends. Germline values: CDR1 MNHNY, CDR2 SVGAGI (reference sequence). CDR3 bases: TGTGCCAGCAGAACCAGGGGCGGTGCAGATACGCAGTATTTT. It translates to CASRTRGGADTQYF.

The V gene is TRBV20-1, the J gene TRBJ2-1, with a weak D call TRBD1 (7 bases). The V gene's germline CDR1 is DFQATT and CDR2 SNEGSKA (reference sequence). The ends were cut back, 6 bases at V and 12 bases at J, with 15 bases in the middle. The CDR3 contains 11 residues. The DNA of the CDR3 is TGCAGTGCCCTAAGGGGGCGGGGGCAGTTCTTC. It encodes CSALRGRGQFF.